The clone carrying this TCR beta chain qualifies as medium-sized (0.01 to 0.1%). This specimen belongs to a study of shared clonotypes between healthy human individuals. The ends were cut back, 2 bases at V and 5 bases at J, with 15 bases in the middle. The CDR3 extends over 15 amino acids. Germline-derived CDR1 and CDR2 are MGHRA and YSYEKL. Profiled with immunoSEQ multiplex PCR; TCRdb holds only in-frame clones, not every one. The table includes around 320,000 clones, 80% to 90% detected once. Both CD45RO+ cells and CCR7-negative CD45RA+ TemRA cells were combined to make up CD8 memory. The clonotype was recovered from a man aged 18 to 29 in good health. Material: memory CD8+ T cells sorted from blood. Indicated subset: CD45RO+ cells pooled with CCR7-negative TemRA cells. The rearrangement joins TRBV4-1 to TRBJ1-2; D is unresolved. CDR3 bases: TGCGCCAGCAGCCAAATCGGGCAGGAACTGTATGGCTACACCTTC. It is translated as CASSQIGQELYGYTF.